These T cell receptor beta chains were read from a single sample in a study of control samples from healthy donors and cancer patients. The data were produced by immunoSEQ multiplex PCR, yet TCRdb's version contains in-frame clones alone and is incomplete. The profile shows 100,000 or so clones, approximately 90% of them singletons. The sequenced sample was blood. These receptors came from a woman under 40 in good health. The CDR3 runs from the conserved cysteine through the conserved F or W. A D gene is named only where the DNA matches it firmly. Clone size is stated in some rows and not others, as once, few, many or a class when expanded.

len: 16
j_gene: TRBJ1-5
abundance: .
d_gene: .
v_gene: TRBV7-2
CDR3nt: TGTGCCAGCAGCTTAGAAGGGACGGTTAGCAATCAGCCCCAGCATTTT
CDR3aa: CASSLEGTVSNQPQHF

len: 15
j_gene: TRBJ2-7
abundance: .
d_gene: TRBD2
v_gene: TRBV7-2
CDR3nt: TGTGCCAGCAGCTTCCCGGGACTAAATTCCTACGAGCAGTACTTC
CDR3aa: CASSFPGLNSYEQYF

len: 15
j_gene: TRBJ2-7
abundance: .
d_gene: TRBD1
v_gene: TRBV18
CDR3nt: TGTGCCAGTCGCCTTCCGGGACAGTACTCCTACGAGCAGTACTTC
CDR3aa: CASRLPGQYSYEQYF

len: 13
j_gene: TRBJ1-2
abundance: .
d_gene: TRBD1
v_gene: TRBV19
CDR3nt: TGTGCCAGTACTGGACAGGGGAATCATGGCTACACCTTC
CDR3aa: CASTGQGNHGYTF

len: 14
j_gene: TRBJ1-2
abundance: .
d_gene: .
v_gene: TRBV4-1
CDR3nt: TGCGCCAGCAGCCAAGATTCCCCCGGCTATGGCTACACCTTC
CDR3aa: CASSQDSPGYGYTF

len: 14
j_gene: TRBJ2-2
abundance: .
d_gene: .
v_gene: TRBV2
CDR3nt: TGTGCCAGCGAGGGAGTGGGGGCGAACGGGGAGCTGTTTTTT
CDR3aa: CASEGVGANGELFF

len: 15
j_gene: TRBJ2-7
abundance: .
d_gene: .
v_gene: TRBV3-1/TRBV3-2
CDR3nt: TGTGCCAGCAGCCAAGTCCAAGGACAGCCCTACGAGCAGTACTTC
CDR3aa: CASSQVQGQPYEQYF

len: 17
j_gene: TRBJ1-4
abundance: .
d_gene: TRBD1
v_gene: TRBV6-6
CDR3nt: TGTGCCAGCAGTCTTAGACAGGGACTAAAGGATAATGAAAAACTGTTTTTT
CDR3aa: CASSLRQGLKDNEKLFF

len: 12
j_gene: TRBJ1-2
abundance: .
d_gene: .
v_gene: TRBV19
CDR3nt: TGTGCCAGTAGAGGAGGGGAATATGGCTACACCTTC
CDR3aa: CASRGGEYGYTF

len: 13
j_gene: TRBJ2-7
abundance: .
d_gene: TRBD2
v_gene: TRBV5-1
CDR3nt: TGCGCCAGCAGCTTGGAAGCTAGCGGTGGGCAGTACTTC
CDR3aa: CASSLEASGGQYF

len: 15
j_gene: TRBJ1-6
abundance: .
d_gene: TRBD1
v_gene: TRBV28
CDR3nt: TGTGCCAGCAGTTTAGGGGACAGGGATAATTCACCCCTCCACTTT
CDR3aa: CASSLGDRDNSPLHF

len: 12
j_gene: TRBJ1-2
abundance: few
d_gene: .
v_gene: TRBV29-1
CDR3nt: TGCAGCGGCTTGAAGATTGGGAGAGGCTACACCTTC
CDR3aa: CSGLKIGRGYTF

len: 13
j_gene: TRBJ2-7
abundance: .
d_gene: .
v_gene: TRBV19
CDR3nt: TGTGCCAGTAGTAACTTTGCATCCTACGAGCAGTACTTC
CDR3aa: CASSNFASYEQYF

len: 10
j_gene: TRBJ1-6
abundance: .
d_gene: .
v_gene: TRBV7-9
CDR3nt: TGTGCCAGCAGTAATTCACCCCTCCACTTT
CDR3aa: CASSNSPLHF

len: 17
j_gene: TRBJ1-5
abundance: few
d_gene: .
v_gene: TRBV6-1
CDR3nt: TGTGCCAGCAGTGAAGCCGGGGGGCGAGGGGTAAATCAGCCCCAGCATTTT
CDR3aa: CASSEAGGRGVNQPQHF

len: 17
j_gene: TRBJ2-7
abundance: .
d_gene: TRBD1
v_gene: TRBV5-1
CDR3nt: TGCGCCAGCAGCTTGGCGGGACAGGGCCTTTACTCCTACGAGCAGTACTTC
CDR3aa: CASSLAGQGLYSYEQYF

len: 14
j_gene: TRBJ2-7
abundance: .
d_gene: .
v_gene: TRBV3-1/TRBV3-2
CDR3nt: TGTGCCAGCAGCCATGGCCCGTCCGCTTACGAGCAGTACTTC
CDR3aa: CASSHGPSAYEQYF

len: 17
j_gene: TRBJ2-2
abundance: few
d_gene: .
v_gene: TRBV27
CDR3nt: TGTGCCAGCAGTTTCTCCGCCAGGGGCGCGGGAACCGGGGAGCTGTTTTTT
CDR3aa: CASSFSARGAGTGELFF

len: 15
j_gene: TRBJ2-3
abundance: .
d_gene: TRBD1
v_gene: TRBV6-5
CDR3nt: TGTGCCAGCAGTCCGGGACAGGGGGGCGCAGATACGCAGTATTTT
CDR3aa: CASSPGQGGADTQYF

len: 11
j_gene: TRBJ1-1
abundance: once
d_gene: .
v_gene: TRBV20-1
CDR3nt: TGCAGTGCCCTAGTTGCAACTGAAGCTTTCTTT
CDR3aa: CSALVATEAFF

len: 13
j_gene: TRBJ1-3
abundance: .
d_gene: TRBD1
v_gene: TRBV6-5
CDR3nt: TGTGCCACCACAGGGGGCTCTGGAAACACCATATATTTT
CDR3aa: CATTGGSGNTIYF

len: 13
j_gene: TRBJ2-5
abundance: .
d_gene: .
v_gene: TRBV20-1
CDR3nt: TGCAGTGCTAGTGGTGATAGGTTAGAGACCCAGTACTTC
CDR3aa: CSASGDRLETQYF

len: 15
j_gene: TRBJ1-1
abundance: .
d_gene: TRBD1
v_gene: TRBV11-3
CDR3nt: TGTGCCAGCAGCTTAAGGGGAACAGGGGACACTGAAGCTTTCTTT
CDR3aa: CASSLRGTGDTEAFF

len: 15
j_gene: TRBJ2-7
abundance: .
d_gene: .
v_gene: TRBV21-1
CDR3nt: TGTGCCAGCAGCAAACCAGCGCACCCCTCCTACGAGCAGTACTTC
CDR3aa: CASSKPAHPSYEQYF

len: 14
j_gene: TRBJ1-4
abundance: few
d_gene: TRBD1
v_gene: TRBV28
CDR3nt: TGTGCCAGCAGTTTTAAGGGGGCGGGTGAAAAACTGTTTTTT
CDR3aa: CASSFKGAGEKLFF

len: 16
j_gene: TRBJ2-1
abundance: .
d_gene: TRBD2
v_gene: TRBV19
CDR3nt: TGTGCCAGTAGCCCTCAAGGACTAGCGGGGGTCTATGAGCAGTTCTTC
CDR3aa: CASSPQGLAGVYEQFF

len: 19
j_gene: TRBJ1-6
abundance: .
d_gene: TRBD1
v_gene: TRBV7-2
CDR3nt: TGTGCCAGCAGCCCCAAACAGGGGTCGCCGTTTTATCCGTGGTCACCCCTCCACTTT
CDR3aa: CASSPKQGSPFYPWSPLHF

len: 15
j_gene: TRBJ2-1
abundance: .
d_gene: TRBD2
v_gene: TRBV5-1
CDR3nt: TGCGCCAGCACTTACACTAGCGGCGGATCCAATGAGCAGTTCTTC
CDR3aa: CASTYTSGGSNEQFF

len: 14
j_gene: TRBJ2-7
abundance: .
d_gene: .
v_gene: TRBV7-6
CDR3nt: TGTGCCAGCAGCTTAGCTCAGGTCTCCTACGAGCAGTACTTC
CDR3aa: CASSLAQVSYEQYF

len: 15
j_gene: TRBJ2-2
abundance: .
d_gene: .
v_gene: TRBV6-5
CDR3nt: TGTGCCAGCAGTTACTCGAACTCGGGGGTCGGGGAGCTGTTTTTT
CDR3aa: CASSYSNSGVGELFF

len: 15
j_gene: TRBJ2-4
abundance: .
d_gene: TRBD2
v_gene: TRBV10-3
CDR3nt: TGTGCCATCAGTGAGGAAGCGGGAATCGGTAACATTCAGTACTTC
CDR3aa: CAISEEAGIGNIQYF

len: 14
j_gene: TRBJ2-3
abundance: .
d_gene: .
v_gene: TRBV30
CDR3nt: TGTGCCTGGAGTGGATTTTCGGCCGGAGATACGCAGTATTTT
CDR3aa: CAWSGFSAGDTQYF

len: 15
j_gene: TRBJ1-2
abundance: .
d_gene: TRBD1
v_gene: TRBV11-2
CDR3nt: TGTGCCAGCAGCTCCACCGACAGGGGTTTGGGTGGCTACACCTTC
CDR3aa: CASSSTDRGLGGYTF

len: 15
j_gene: TRBJ2-7
abundance: .
d_gene: .
v_gene: TRBV27
CDR3nt: TGTGCCAGCAGTTTATCGGCTCAGGGAACCTACGAGCAGTACTTC
CDR3aa: CASSLSAQGTYEQYF

len: 13
j_gene: TRBJ1-2
abundance: .
d_gene: .
v_gene: TRBV19
CDR3nt: TGTGCCAGTAGTATAGGGCGGCTCTATGGCTACACCTTC
CDR3aa: CASSIGRLYGYTF

len: 15
j_gene: TRBJ2-2
abundance: .
d_gene: TRBD1
v_gene: TRBV6-5
CDR3nt: TGTGCCAGCAGACGACAGGGGGATAACACCGGGGAGCTGTTTTTT
CDR3aa: CASRRQGDNTGELFF

len: 16
j_gene: TRBJ2-7
abundance: .
d_gene: .
v_gene: TRBV5-1
CDR3nt: TGCGCCAGCAGCTTGGTAGGAAGGCAGGACTACGACGAGCAGTACTTC
CDR3aa: CASSLVGRQDYDEQYF

len: 15
j_gene: TRBJ2-5
abundance: .
d_gene: .
v_gene: TRBV9
CDR3nt: TGTGCCAGCAGCGTAGTGGACGCTAAGCAAGAGACCCAGTACTTC
CDR3aa: CASSVVDAKQETQYF

len: 15
j_gene: TRBJ1-2
abundance: .
d_gene: .
v_gene: TRBV5-5
CDR3nt: TGTGCCAGCAGCTTATTAAGGCAGGCAAACTATGGCTACACCTTC
CDR3aa: CASSLLRQANYGYTF

len: 11
j_gene: TRBJ2-3
abundance: .
d_gene: .
v_gene: TRBV24-1
CDR3nt: TGTGCCACCAGTGACACAGATACGCAGTATTTT
CDR3aa: CATSDTDTQYF

len: 16
j_gene: TRBJ2-2
abundance: .
d_gene: .
v_gene: TRBV9
CDR3nt: TGTGCCAGCAGCGTAGACCGGGAGTCTCCGACCGGGGAGCTGTTTTTT
CDR3aa: CASSVDRESPTGELFF

len: 17
j_gene: TRBJ1-1
abundance: .
d_gene: .
v_gene: TRBV28
CDR3nt: TGTGCCAGCAGTTTCAGGCTCATACGAATTTCAGGCACTGAAGCTTTCTTT
CDR3aa: CASSFRLIRISGTEAFF

len: 16
j_gene: TRBJ2-2
abundance: .
d_gene: TRBD2
v_gene: TRBV9
CDR3nt: TGTGCCAGCAGCGTAGTCGGCGGGAGCCGAGCCGGGGAGCTGTTTTTT
CDR3aa: CASSVVGGSRAGELFF

len: 14
j_gene: TRBJ2-1
abundance: .
d_gene: TRBD2
v_gene: TRBV5-4
CDR3nt: TGTGCCAGCAGCAACCTAGCGGGAATCCATGAGCAGTTCTTC
CDR3aa: CASSNLAGIHEQFF